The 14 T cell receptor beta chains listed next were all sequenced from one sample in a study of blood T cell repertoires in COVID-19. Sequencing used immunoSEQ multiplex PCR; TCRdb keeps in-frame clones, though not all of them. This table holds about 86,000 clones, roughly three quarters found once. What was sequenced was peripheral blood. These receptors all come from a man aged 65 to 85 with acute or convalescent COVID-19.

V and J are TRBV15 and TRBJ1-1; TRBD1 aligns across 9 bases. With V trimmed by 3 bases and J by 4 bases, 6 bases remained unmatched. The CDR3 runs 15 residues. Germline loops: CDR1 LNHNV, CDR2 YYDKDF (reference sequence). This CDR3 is CATSSGQGSGTEAFF. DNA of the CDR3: TGTGCCACCAGCAGCGGACAGGGGTCGGGCACTGAAGCTTTCTTT. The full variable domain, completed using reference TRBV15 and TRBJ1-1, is DAMVIQNPRYQVTQFGKPVTLSCSQTLNHNVMYWYQQKSSQAPKLLFHYYDKDFNNEADTPDNFQSRRPNTSFCFLDIRSPGLGDTAMYLCATSSGQGSGTEAFFGQGTRLTVV.

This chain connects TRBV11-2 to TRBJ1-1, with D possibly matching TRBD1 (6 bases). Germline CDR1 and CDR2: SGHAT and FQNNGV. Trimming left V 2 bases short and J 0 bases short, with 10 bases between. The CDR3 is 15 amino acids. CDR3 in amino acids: CASSLRTVMNTEAFF. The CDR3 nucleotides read TGTGCCAGCAGCTTAAGGACAGTCATGAACACTGAAGCTTTCTTT.

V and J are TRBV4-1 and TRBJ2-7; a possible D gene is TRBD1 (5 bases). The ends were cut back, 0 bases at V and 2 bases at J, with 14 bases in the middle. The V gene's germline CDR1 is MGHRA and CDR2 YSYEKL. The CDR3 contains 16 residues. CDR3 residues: CASSQDFVGLAYEQYF. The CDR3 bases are TGCGCCAGCAGCCAAGATTTCGTGGGGCTCGCCTACGAGCAGTACTTC.

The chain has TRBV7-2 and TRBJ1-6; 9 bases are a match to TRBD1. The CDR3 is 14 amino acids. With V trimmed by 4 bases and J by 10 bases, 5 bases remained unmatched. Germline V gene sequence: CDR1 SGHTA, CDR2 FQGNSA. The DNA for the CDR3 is TGTGCCAGCAGCTCCGGGACAGGGTGGTCACCCCTCCACTTT. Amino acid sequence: CASSSGTGWSPLHF.

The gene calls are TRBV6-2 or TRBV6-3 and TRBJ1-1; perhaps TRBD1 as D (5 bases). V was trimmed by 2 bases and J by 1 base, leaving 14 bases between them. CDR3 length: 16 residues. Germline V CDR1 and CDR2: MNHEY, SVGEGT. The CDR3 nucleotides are TGTGCCAGCAGTTACGTAAGGGGCGGTTCGAACACTGAAGCTTTCTTT. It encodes CASSYVRGGSNTEAFF.

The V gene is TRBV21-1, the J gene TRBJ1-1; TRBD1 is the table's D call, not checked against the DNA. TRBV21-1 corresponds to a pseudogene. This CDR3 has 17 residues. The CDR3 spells CASTPIVRDRGHTEAFF. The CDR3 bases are TGTGCCAGCACCCCTATCGTCCGGGACAGGGGTCATACTGAAGCTTTCTTT.

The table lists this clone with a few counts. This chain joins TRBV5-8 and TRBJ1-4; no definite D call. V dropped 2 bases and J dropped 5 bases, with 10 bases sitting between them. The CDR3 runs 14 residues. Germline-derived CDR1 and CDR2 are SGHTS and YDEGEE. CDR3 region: CASSLRETNEKLFF. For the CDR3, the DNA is TGTGCCAGCAGCTTAAGAGAAACGAATGAAAAACTGTTTTTT.

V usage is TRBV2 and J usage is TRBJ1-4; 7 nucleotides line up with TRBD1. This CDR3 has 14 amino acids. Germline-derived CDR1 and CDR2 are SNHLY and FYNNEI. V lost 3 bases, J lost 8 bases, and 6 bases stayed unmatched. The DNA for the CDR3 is TGTGCCAGCAGTGATGAACAGGGGCCGGAAAAACTGTTTTTT. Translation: CASSDEQGPEKLFF.

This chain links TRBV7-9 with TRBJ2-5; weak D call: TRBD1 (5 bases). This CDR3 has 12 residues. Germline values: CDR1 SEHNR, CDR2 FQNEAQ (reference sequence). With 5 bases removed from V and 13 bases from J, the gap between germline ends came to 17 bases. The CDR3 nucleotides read TGTGCCAGCAGCCCCTTCCGACAGCGCCCGTACTTC. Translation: CASSPFRQRPYF.

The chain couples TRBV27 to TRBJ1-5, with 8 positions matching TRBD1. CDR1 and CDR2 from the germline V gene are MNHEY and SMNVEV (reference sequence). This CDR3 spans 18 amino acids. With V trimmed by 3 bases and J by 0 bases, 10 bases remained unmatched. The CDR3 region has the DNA TGTGCCAGCAGTTTCTTGGGGACAGGAGACATTAGCAATCAGCCCCAGCATTTT. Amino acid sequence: CASSFLGTGDISNQPQHF.

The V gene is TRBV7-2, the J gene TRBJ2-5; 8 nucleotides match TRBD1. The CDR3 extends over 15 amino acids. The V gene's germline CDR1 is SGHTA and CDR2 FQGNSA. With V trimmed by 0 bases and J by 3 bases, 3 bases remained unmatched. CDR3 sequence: CASSLAPGGKETQYF. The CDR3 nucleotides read TGTGCCAGCAGCTTAGCTCCAGGGGGCAAAGAGACCCAGTACTTC.

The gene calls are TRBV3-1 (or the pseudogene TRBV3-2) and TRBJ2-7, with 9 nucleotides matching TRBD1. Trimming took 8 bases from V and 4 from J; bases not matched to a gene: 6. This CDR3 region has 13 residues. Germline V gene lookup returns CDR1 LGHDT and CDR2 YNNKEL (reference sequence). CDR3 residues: CASGTGTGYEQYF. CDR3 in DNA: TGTGCCAGCGGGACCGGGACAGGGTACGAGCAGTACTTC.

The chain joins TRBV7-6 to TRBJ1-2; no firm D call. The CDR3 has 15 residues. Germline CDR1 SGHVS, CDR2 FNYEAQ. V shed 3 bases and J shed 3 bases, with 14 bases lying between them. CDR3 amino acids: CASSFTLDLDYGYTF. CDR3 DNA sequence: TGTGCCAGCAGCTTTACCTTAGATCTCGACTATGGCTACACCTTC.

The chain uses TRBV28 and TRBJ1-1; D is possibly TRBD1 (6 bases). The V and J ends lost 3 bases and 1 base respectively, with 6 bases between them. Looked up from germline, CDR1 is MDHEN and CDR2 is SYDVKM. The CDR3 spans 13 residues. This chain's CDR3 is CASSLGANTEAFF. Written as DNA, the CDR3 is TGTGCCAGCAGTTTGGGGGCGAACACTGAAGCTTTCTTT.